This entry is about one TCR beta chain. This clonotype came up a few times. This clone's antigen is unknown. It has no much larger one-base neighbor in the sample; base qualities were not kept. The CDR3 has 17 amino acids, counting the end cysteine and phenylalanine. The sequence is cut down to CDR3 DNA, 51 bases in frame from base 1. Looking up the germline V gene yields CDR1 MNHEY and CDR2 SVGEGT. V trim: 6 bases; J trim: 2 bases; unmatched bases: 15. This record comes from a study of T cells after yellow fever vaccination (dated by TCRdb to the late 2010s). A note on the overall study: The SMART-Seq v4 Ultra Low Input RNA kit was used to prepare libraries from fractions with low cell numbers. To follow T-cell clones before and after primary and booster YFV17D yellow fever vaccination, bulk TCR alpha and beta repertoires were sequenced over time. Two healthy male donors, one aged 18 to 30 and one aged 30 to 40 years, made up the cohort. Bulk PBMC replicates and cell subsets were isolated from blood drawn at multiple timepoints before and after both primary and secondary immunization. What the authors observed across the whole study: Compared with the primary T-cell response, the secondary T-cell response was faster but weaker, reaching its peak on day 5 rather than on day 15. FACS-sorted repertoires could contain abundant contaminating clonotypes from the bulk population, so computational filtering was required. The study included only two donors, which limits how far the findings can be generalized. Most clones expanded after primary vaccination (approximately 95% of CD4 and over 80% of CD8) were re-detected after the booster, suggesting that broad memory maintenance occurred. A small fraction of clonotypes appeared in both the CD4 and CD8 compartments, likely as a result of convergent recombination.

Data came from an Illumina NovaSeq 6000. Synthesis of TCR cDNA relied on 5'RACE template switching, a step that introduced a universal primer site along with unique molecular identifiers. Priming for cDNA synthesis came from both the TCR alpha and TCR beta constant segments. Library amplification involved two PCR steps, and the second step added sample barcodes and sequencing adapters. Sequencing of libraries was performed on Illumina HiSeq 2500 (2x100 bp) or NovaSeq (2x150 bp). Regarding the original processing steps: MIGEC was used to demultiplex reads and collapse the reads into UMI consensus sequences, and MiXCR was used for V(D)J alignment. Vaccine-responding clonotypes were defined with edgeR using replicate PBMC samples, requiring FDR below 0.01 and a log2 fold change above 5 up to day 15. Each bulk clonotype was labeled CD4 or CD8 based on which sequenced repertoire, CD4 or CD8, contained the clonotype at higher abundance. The raw public reads went through TCRdb reprocessing: fastp at Q25, MiXCR clone calling, in-frame beta chains kept. Merged by CDR3 protein, the rows form single entries marked with the most common genes and DNA. V and J calls and clone size were set by TCRdb, not the authors. The sample table records some 320,000 distinct CDR3 sequences; over 3.5% of these occur just once. Just under 20% of the sample rests with the top ten.

The treatment or condition label, as the study defines it: live attenuated yellow fever vaccine strain. Two biological replicates of bulk PBMCs were collected at each blood-draw timepoint. A standard Ficoll-Paque protocol was used to isolate PBMCs from peripheral blood. RNA was extracted with TriZol from bulk PBMCs, CD4 and CD8 fractions, and dextramer-positive and dextramer-negative fractions. This sequence uses TRBV6-2 or TRBV6-3 and TRBJ2-7; 8 bases in the middle match TRBD2. This TCR derives from a man younger than 35 who received the YFV17D yellow fever vaccine. Sequencing was performed on PBMCs, taken 15 days after the yellow fever booster vaccination. The nucleotide sequence reads TGTGCCAGCAGCCCCCTGGTTAGCGGGGTCCCGGCCTACGAGCAGTACTTC. It specifies CASSPLVSGVPAYEQYF.